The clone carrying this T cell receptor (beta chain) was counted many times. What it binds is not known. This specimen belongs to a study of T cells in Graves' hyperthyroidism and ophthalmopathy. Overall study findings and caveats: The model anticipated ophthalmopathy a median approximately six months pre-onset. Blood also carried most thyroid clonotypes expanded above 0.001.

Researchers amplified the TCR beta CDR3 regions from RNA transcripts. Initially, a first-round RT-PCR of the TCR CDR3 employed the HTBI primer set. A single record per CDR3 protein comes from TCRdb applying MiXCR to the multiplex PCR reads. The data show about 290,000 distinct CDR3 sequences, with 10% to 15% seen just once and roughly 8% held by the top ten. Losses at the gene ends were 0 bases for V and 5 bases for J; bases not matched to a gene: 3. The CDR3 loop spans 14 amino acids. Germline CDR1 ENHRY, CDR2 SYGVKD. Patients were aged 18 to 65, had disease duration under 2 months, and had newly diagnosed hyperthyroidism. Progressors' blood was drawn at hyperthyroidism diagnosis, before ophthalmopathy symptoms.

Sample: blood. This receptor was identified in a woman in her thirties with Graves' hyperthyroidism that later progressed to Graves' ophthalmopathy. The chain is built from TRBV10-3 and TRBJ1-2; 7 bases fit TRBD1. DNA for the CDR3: TGTGCCATCAGTGAGTCCGGACAGGCTTATGGCTACACCTTC. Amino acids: CAISESGQAYGYTF.